The clone carrying this TCR beta chain was seen a handful of times. The antigen is unknown. The entry originates in a study of glioma-infiltrating T cells. The study, taken as a whole, reports: Above-expected tissue-blood divergence occurred in all gliomas, most in low-grade ones.

The CDR3 loop spans 16 amino acids. Trimming took off 0 bases at V and 5 bases at J, with 19 bases between the two ends. CDR1 is DFQATT, CDR2 SNEGSKA, per germline (reference sequence). Using RNA template, CDR3s of TCR alpha and beta were amplified with iRepertoire arm-PCR. For one-step reverse transcription and amplification, about 90-450 ng of tissue mRNA or PBMC total RNA was used. TCRdb called the multiplex PCR reads again in MiXCR, with one record for every CDR3 protein. This table holds about 140,000 distinct CDR3 sequences, roughly 43% found once. The source is a human donor with low-grade glioma or glioblastoma, undergoing nonglioma brain surgery, or in good health (not recorded which). The specimen was glioma tissue, nonneoplastic brain tissue, or PBMCs (not recorded which). This rearrangement joins TRBV20-1 to TRBJ2-5; a weak D match, TRBD1 (7 bases). This chain's CDR3 is CSARDPGRGVGETQYF. In nucleotides, the CDR3 is TGCAGTGCTAGAGACCCCGGCAGGGGGGTAGGGGAGACCCAGTACTTC.